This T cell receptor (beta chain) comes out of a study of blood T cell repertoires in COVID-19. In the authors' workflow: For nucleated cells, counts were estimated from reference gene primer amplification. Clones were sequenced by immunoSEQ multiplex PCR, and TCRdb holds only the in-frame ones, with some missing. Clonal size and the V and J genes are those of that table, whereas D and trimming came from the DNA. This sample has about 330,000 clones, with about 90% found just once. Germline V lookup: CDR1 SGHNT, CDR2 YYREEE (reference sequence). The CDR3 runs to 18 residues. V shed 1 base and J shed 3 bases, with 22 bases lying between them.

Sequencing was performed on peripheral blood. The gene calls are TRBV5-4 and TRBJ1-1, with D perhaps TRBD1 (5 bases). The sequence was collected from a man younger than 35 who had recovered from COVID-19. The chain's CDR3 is CASSLISIWGWAYTEAFF. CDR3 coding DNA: TGTGCCAGCAGCTTGATCTCGATCTGGGGCTGGGCTTACACTGAAGCTTTCTTT.